The T cell receptor (beta chain) described here comes from a study of T cell responses to AZD1222 COVID-19 vaccine (dated by TCRdb to the early 2020s). Broadly, across the study: TCR sequencing was performed for 230 to 250 trial participants, of whom about 200 were given two doses of AZD1222 and around 25 were given two doses of MenACWY control vaccine. Trial participants were enrolled by age into subgroups of 18-55, 56-69 and 70-plus years, and approximately 150, 30 and 60 TCR-sequenced participants, respectively, were included in these subgroups. Overall study outcomes, separate from this receptor: Participants were mostly white British, with more females than males. The authors suggested clonal diversity may have been underestimated. In the small 56-69-year group, the increase in depth fell short of significance, most likely because of low power. After two AZD1222 doses, spike-specific TCR breadth and depth were significantly higher than at day 0 and than in MenACWY recipients. CD4 TCRs associated with the vaccine covered the entire spike protein, and the dominant responses were in regions 160-218 and 743-854. Epitopes outside the regions mutated in the B.1.351 and B.1.1.7 variants were reportedly recognized by nearly half of the unique spike-specific TCRs. No day 14 peak-response samples were available, so repertoires were characterized only after the peak T cell response. Only six AZD1222 recipients were SARS-CoV-2 seropositive at baseline, limiting conclusions about previously exposed vaccinees.

The CDR3 regions of human TCRbeta chains were analyzed by immunosequencing. The paper's processing steps were these. Repertoire TCRs were matched against a reference library of SARS-CoV-2-specific TCRs generated with the MIRA antigen-specificity platform. Breadth meant the fraction of unique TCRs that were SARS-CoV-2-associated, whereas depth meant the fraction of total T cells that were SARS-CoV-2-associated. Using the MIRA data, each spike-specific TCR was assigned both to the spike region to which the TCR was reactive and to a CD4 or CD8 class. Log10-transformed breadth and depth values were compared by one-way ANOVA with Sidak's multiple comparisons tests. The clones in this table, taken by TCRdb from immuneACCESS, are in-frame only. Not every clone is retained; where verified, under half of the shortfall comes from an unresolved V gene, and the cause of the rest is unknown. The DNA was the basis for D and trimming; V, J and clone size are from that table. This sample gives 150,000 or so clones in total; more than 80% of them show up just once. The ten largest make up 4.3% of the sample.

Sample time point, as interpreted from the label and publication: about 28 days (+/-7) after the second vaccine dose. The treatment or condition label for this specimen denotes: meningococcal conjugate vaccine given as trial control. Vaccinee samples were obtained from the UK trials COV001 and COV002, which included a single-blind randomized controlled phase 2/3 trial of AZD1222 (ChAdOx1 nCoV-19) in healthy adults. For TCRbeta chain sequencing, PBMC samples from trial participants were taken at day 0 and at day 28 after the second dose. A word on this clone: Its target antigen remains unknown. Nothing much larger sits one base from this clone, and base qualities are not available.

The material was peripheral blood, obtained 28 days after the second dose of the MenACWY control vaccine. The source is an adult who received the MenACWY meningococcal vaccine as a control.

The CDR3 reads CATSGWRAETDTQYF. At the DNA level, the sequence is TGTGCCACCAGTGGCTGGAGGGCCGAGACAGATACGCAGTATTTT. The V gene is TRBV24-1 and the J gene is TRBJ2-3, with a weak D call of TRBD2 (6 bases match). The CDR3 numbers 15 residues from cysteine through phenylalanine. Left in the record is the CDR3 DNA by itself, 45 bases read in frame from the first base. V loses 5 bases of germline sequence and J loses 3 bases, and the interval between the two ends is 14 bases. CDR1 KGHDR and CDR2 SFDVKD were looked up in the germline V gene.